Each of the 13 T cell receptor beta chains below was sequenced from the same sample in a study of technical replicates of blood from several donors. TCRdb keeps only in-frame clones here, not all; method: immunoSEQ multiplex PCR. Among 70,000 to 80,000 clones listed, around 97% were seen once. The specimen was T cells isolated from PBMCs. These receptors all come from a human donor in good health.

The rearrangement links TRBV10-3 to TRBJ2-2; possibly TRBD2 for D (5 bases). Trimming took off 8 bases at V and 2 bases at J, with 9 bases between the two ends. CDR1 and CDR2 (germline): ENHRY, SYGVKD. The CDR3 length is 13 residues. CDR3 in DNA: TGTGCCATCGAAGGGAGCAACACCGGGGAGCTGTTTTTT. Protein sequence: CAIEGSNTGELFF.

The rearrangement uses TRBV15 and TRBJ1-2, with TRBD1 matching 12 bases. The germline V gene has CDR1 LNHNV and CDR2 YYDKDF (reference sequence). Trimming at V came to 0 bases and at J to 10 bases, leaving 3 bases not matched to a gene. The CDR3 extends over 14 amino acids. This CDR3 reads CATSRDRDRGLYTF. DNA for the CDR3: TGTGCCACCAGCAGAGACCGGGACAGGGGGCTCTACACCTTC.

The chain is built from TRBV5-6 and TRBJ2-1; D is perhaps TRBD2 (6 bases). CDR1 is SGHDT, CDR2 YYEEEE, per germline. The CDR3 has 16 amino acids. V was shortened by 2 bases and J by 10 bases, with 22 bases between the two germline ends. CDR3 loop: CASSFVAGRAFGEQFF. As DNA, the CDR3 is TGTGCCAGCAGCTTCGTGGCGGGGAGAGCCTTCGGGGAGCAGTTCTTC.

V usage is TRBV14 and J usage is TRBJ1-6, with D possibly being TRBD1 (5 bases). Germline V gene sequence: CDR1 SGHDN, CDR2 FVKESK. This CDR3 comprises 18 residues. The V and J ends lost 5 bases and 0 bases respectively, with 17 bases between them. CDR3 in DNA: TGTGCCAGCAGCGAGAAGGGGTACTTTAACTCCTATAATTCACCCCTCCACTTT. This translates into CASSEKGYFNSYNSPLHF.

This clone was seen a single time. The CDR3 DNA reads as TGTGCCAGCAGTTCTAACAATGAGCAGTTCTTC. This codes for CASSSNNEQFF. The chain uses TRBV6-5 and TRBJ2-1; D is unresolved. Between the trimmed V and J ends, which lost 4 bases and 5 bases, there was a span of 3 bases. Germline V gene data show CDR1 as MNHEY and CDR2 as SVGAGI. The CDR3 consists of 11 residues.

The rearrangement uses TRBV6-1 and TRBJ2-3; tentatively, D is TRBD2 (6 bases). Germline-derived CDR1 and CDR2 are MNHNS and SASEGT. CDR3 length: 13 amino acids. Trimming stripped 3 bases from V and 9 bases from J, with 13 bases between. The DNA for the CDR3 is TGTGCCAGCAGTGATGCGGGGCTACCGACGCAGTATTTT. Translated: CASSDAGLPTQYF.

The V call is TRBV5-1, the J call TRBJ2-7; 9 bases fit TRBD1. V lost 2 bases to trimming and J lost 1 base; unmatched junction nucleotides: 1. The V gene's germline CDR1 is SGHRS and CDR2 YFSETQ. The CDR3 extends over 14 amino acids. The DNA of the CDR3 is TGCGCCAGCAGCTTCGGGACAGGGTCCTACGAGCAGTACTTC. It encodes CASSFGTGSYEQYF.

This clone was picked up one time. The chain combines TRBV7-7 with TRBJ2-5; D is perhaps TRBD2 (5 bases). Germline CDR1 SSHAT, CDR2 FNYEAQ (reference sequence). The CDR3 is made up of 13 amino acids. CDR3 protein: CASGSMGVETQYF. The CDR3 DNA follows: TGTGCTAGTGGGAGCATGGGTGTGGAGACCCAGTACTTC.

This chain links TRBV6-5 with TRBJ2-7, with D possibly TRBD1 on 5 matching bases. Germline V CDR1 and CDR2: MNHEY, SVGAGI. V lost 2 bases and J lost 5, with 16 bases in between. This CDR3 comprises 15 residues. The CDR3 bases are TGTGCCAGCAGTTACGGCTTATCGAAAGGGGACGAGCAGTACTTC. It yields the protein CASSYGLSKGDEQYF.

The gene calls are TRBV25-1 and TRBJ2-7, with unresolved D. Trimming took 2 bases from V and 0 from J, leaving 11 bases between them. Germline CDR1 reads MGHDK; CDR2 reads SYGVNS. The CDR3 runs to 15 residues. The CDR3: CASSEEWSSSYEQYF. CDR3 nucleotide sequence: TGTGCCAGCAGTGAAGAATGGTCTAGCTCCTACGAGCAGTACTTC.

This chain uses TRBV27 with TRBJ2-1, with 7 bases fitting TRBD1. CDR3 size: 15 residues. V was clipped by 1 base and J by 5 bases; unmatched bases: 5. Germline lookup yields CDR1 MNHEY and CDR2 SMNVEV (reference sequence). The CDR3, as DNA: TGTGCCAGCAGTTTATTACCAGGGGGTAACAATGAGCAGTTCTTC. Translating gives CASSLLPGGNNEQFF.

This clone was picked up one time. As DNA, the CDR3 is TGTGCCACCAGCCAGGGGTGGCGGACACAAGCCCAAGAGACCCAGTACTTC. Translating gives CATSQGWRTQAQETQYF. V usage is TRBV15 and J usage is TRBJ2-5, with D possibly being TRBD1 (6 bases). Germline V gene sequence: CDR1 LNHNV, CDR2 YYDKDF (reference sequence). The CDR3 covers 17 residues. The V end was cut by 5 bases, the J end by 1 base, with 20 bases between.

Written as DNA, the CDR3 is TGCAGCGTCACCCTAGGTGGCTTTGCCACTGAAGCTTTCTTT. It yields the protein CSVTLGGFATEAFF. The chain employs TRBV29-1 and TRBJ1-1; D remains unclear. The germline V and J ends were trimmed by 6 bases and 4 bases, with 18 bases remaining between them. The CDR3 loop spans 14 amino acids. From germline, CDR1 is SQVTM and CDR2 ANQGSEA.